This TCR beta chain was identified in a study of T cell responses to AZD1222 COVID-19 vaccine (dated by TCRdb to about 2021). As for the study more broadly: AZD1222 recipients whose second dose came at about 4 weeks and those whose second dose came at about 12 weeks were combined into one group, since spike-specific TCR depth and breadth did not differ between the two schedules. TCR sequencing was performed for 230 to 250 trial participants, of whom around 200 were given two doses of AZD1222 and around 25 were given two doses of MenACWY control vaccine. Trial participants were enrolled into age subgroups of 18-55, 56-69 and 70-plus years, which contained about 150, 28 and 57 TCR-sequenced participants, respectively. Results and caveats for the whole study, not just this receptor: Because no day 14 peak-response samples were available, repertoires were characterized only after the peak T cell response. Spike-specific TCR breadth and depth rose significantly after two AZD1222 doses compared with day 0 and with MenACWY recipients. Reportedly, almost half of the unique spike-specific TCRs recognized epitopes lying outside the regions that are mutated in the B.1.351 and B.1.1.7 variants. Only five to seven AZD1222 recipients were SARS-CoV-2 seropositive at baseline, limiting conclusions about previously exposed vaccinees. Most participants were white British and females outnumbered males, and the authors suggested that clonal diversity may have been underestimated. CD4 TCRs associated with the vaccine covered the entire spike protein, and the dominant responses were in regions 160-218 and 743-854. The 56-69-year group was small, and its depth increase did not reach significance, likely because of low power.

The CDR3 regions of human TCRbeta chains were analyzed by immunosequencing. Regarding the original processing steps: Repertoire TCRs were matched against a reference library of SARS-CoV-2-specific TCRs generated with the MIRA antigen-specificity platform. Breadth was defined as the fraction of unique TCRs that were SARS-CoV-2-associated, and depth was defined as the fraction of total T cells that were SARS-CoV-2-associated. Each spike-specific TCR was assigned to its reactive spike region and to a CD4 or CD8 class using the MIRA data. Log10-transformed breadth and depth values were compared by one-way ANOVA with Sidak's multiple comparisons tests. Entries here come from immuneACCESS through TCRdb and include only in-frame sequences with V and J called. Some clones fail to appear in such tables; in the studies checked, an unresolved V gene covers under half of the shortfall, and the cause of the remainder is unknown. V and J calls and clone size come straight from that table; D and trimming were deduced from the DNA. The sample yields fewer than 150,000 clones; 90% were counted once. The ten largest clones take up more than 3% of the sample.

CDR1 SNHLY and CDR2 FYNNEI are derived from the germline V gene. Measured from the cysteine to the phenylalanine, the CDR3 is 12 residues long. Only the CDR3 part of the read is kept: 36 bases, read in frame from the first base. Sample time point, as interpreted from the label and publication: baseline before first vaccination. Samples from vaccinated people were obtained from the UK trials COV001 and COV002, which included a single-blind randomized controlled phase 2/3 trial of AZD1222 (ChAdOx1 nCoV-19) in healthy adults. Trial participant PBMC samples were collected at day 0 and day 28 after the second dose for TCRbeta chain sequencing. Concerning this clone: No antigen is known for it. The junction departs from the called germline gene at one end, perhaps through a read error.

The chain is encoded by TRBV2 joined to TRBJ2-1, with TRBD2 tentatively as D gene (6 bases match). This clonotype was sampled from an adult in good health. The specimen was peripheral blood, collected on day 0 of AZD1222 vaccination. The CDR3 reads as follows: CASSEVETRRVF. The nucleotide sequence reads as follows: TGTGCCAGCAGTGAAGTCGAGACTAGGAGGGTCTTC.